The T cell receptor (beta chain) under discussion was sequenced for a study of Ad26.COV2.S vaccination and SARS-CoV-2 variants. Comment on this clone: The antigen remains unidentified.

Germline V gene data show CDR1 as SGHAT and CDR2 as FQDESV (reference sequence). CDR3 size: 16 residues. V shed 5 bases, J shed 1 base, and the junction held 8 bases outside the gene matches. Study-wide points: Total T cell responses were possibly underestimated by TCR breadth and depth analyses. While placebo recipients had lower spike-specific TCR breadth, vaccine recipients had more. Non-spike TCR breadth showed similarity between vaccine and placebo recipients. Responses of spike-specific T cells (both CD8+ and CD4+) reportedly showed substantial breadth after vaccination.

The protocol was immunoSEQ multiplex PCR, while the TCRdb copy is restricted to in-frame clones and leaves out a portion. The repertoire has 180,000 or so clones, around 90% of them found once; the top ten carry less than 6%. Specimen: peripheral blood, collected after recovery from COVID-19. This chain uses TRBV11-1 with TRBJ2-3; 8 nucleotides line up with TRBD2. The sequence derives from a human donor who had recovered from COVID-19. The CDR3 DNA is TGTGCCAGCAGCACTGGAGCGGGGGCCGGCACAGATACGCAGTATTTT. Its protein product is CASSTGAGAGTDTQYF.